These 21 T cell receptor beta chains were sequenced from one sample in a study of cytomegalovirus exposure and HLA in healthy donors. The PCR contained 60 Vbeta and 13 Jbeta primers. Method: immunoSEQ multiplex PCR; TCRdb's copy keeps in-frame clones and lacks some. Here the sample spans 150,000 to 200,000 clones, roughly 76% being singletons. Sample: PBMCs. These receptors were collected from a woman aged 18-29 years in good health and CMV-seropositive.

The chain joins TRBV19 to TRBJ1-4, with TRBD1 matching over 7 bases. Germline assignment: CDR1 LNHDA and CDR2 SQIVND (reference sequence). J was trimmed by 0 bases and V by 4 bases; bases with no gene match: 5. The CDR3 runs to 16 residues. CDR3 sequence (DNA): TGTGCCAGTAGTACGATGGGGACAGCAACTAATGAAAAACTGTTTTTT. This sequence encodes CASSTMGTATNEKLFF. The whole variable domain, remainder taken from reference TRBV19 and TRBJ1-4, is DGGITQSPKYLFRKEGQNVTLSCEQNLNHDAMYWYRQDPGQGLRLIYYSQIVNDFQKGDIAEGYSVSREKKESFPLTVTSAQKNPTAFYLCASSTMGTATNEKLFFGSGTQLSVL.

The chain is built from TRBV6-5 and TRBJ1-2; 7 bases line up with TRBD1. CDR1 and CDR2 (germline): MNHEY, SVGAGI. The CDR3 totals 14 residues. V trimming: 0 bases; J trimming: 2 bases; junction bases outside the gene matches: 0. CDR3 bases: TGTGCCAGCAGTTACTCGGGACAGAACTATGGCTACACCTTC. It codes for CASSYSGQNYGYTF.

This rearrangement joins TRBV11-2 to TRBJ1-5; 9 bases are shared with TRBD1. There are 14 residues in the CDR3. The V gene's germline CDR1 is SGHAT and CDR2 FQNNGV. The trim removed 2 bases at V and 5 bases at J, leaving 1 base unmatched. CDR3 DNA: TGTGCCAGCAGCTTAAGGACAGGGGATCAGCCCCAGCATTTT. Protein sequence: CASSLRTGDQPQHF.

The CDR3, as DNA: TGTGCCAGCAGCACGGGACAGTCCTACGAGCAGTACTTC. As protein: CASSTGQSYEQYF. V is TRBV11-3 and J is TRBJ2-5, with 7 bases matching TRBD1. The J call is in doubt because the DNA end fits TRBJ2-7 better. The CDR3 length is 13 residues. Germline V lookup: CDR1 SGHNT, CDR2 YENEEA.

DNA of the CDR3: TGTGCCAGCAGCCTGACAGGGGGAGGCGGCGAGCAGTACTTC. Its protein is CASSLTGGGGEQYF. This chain joins TRBV7-3 and TRBJ2-7; 9 bases are shared with TRBD1. V lost 5 bases to trimming and J lost 6 bases; unmatched junction nucleotides: 8. The CDR3 has 14 residues. Per germline, CDR1 SGHTA and CDR2 FQGTGA.

V gene TRBV5-8 combines with J gene TRBJ1-5; tentative D call: TRBD1 (6 bases). This CDR3 is built from 16 residues. The V gene's germline CDR1 is SGHTS and CDR2 YDEGEE. V dropped 4 bases and J dropped 0 bases, with 14 bases sitting between them. For the CDR3, the DNA is TGTGCCAGCAGCCCCCCCATGGACAGTAGCAATCAGCCCCAGCATTTT. This codes for CASSPPMDSSNQPQHF. The whole variable domain, filled in from reference TRBV5-8 and TRBJ1-5, reads EAGVTQSPTHLIKTRGQQATLRCSPISGHTSVYWYQQALGLGLQFLLWYDEGEERNRGNFPPRFSGRQFPNYSSELNVNALELEDSALYLCASSPPMDSSNQPQHFGDGTRLSIL.

This clone was seen once. CDR3 nucleotide sequence: TGTGCCAGCAGCTTGGGGCGGAACACCGGGGAGCTGTTTTTT. Protein: CASSLGRNTGELFF. This chain links TRBV7-6 with TRBJ2-2; D perhaps matches TRBD1 (5 bases). The CDR3 is made up of 14 amino acids. Trimming stripped 3 bases from V and 1 base from J, with 6 bases between. Germline values: CDR1 SGHVS, CDR2 FNYEAQ.

The J gene is TRBJ1-1, the V gene TRBV7-9; D not resolved. The CDR3 extends over 14 amino acids. Germline V gives CDR1 SEHNR, CDR2 FQNEAQ (reference sequence). Trimming stripped 0 bases from V and 4 bases from J, with 9 bases between. This CDR3 reads CASSLAGWSTEAFF. CDR3 bases: TGTGCCAGCAGCTTAGCTGGGTGGAGCACTGAAGCTTTCTTT.

This chain connects TRBV19 to TRBJ2-3; tentatively, D is TRBD1 (6 bases). Trimming stripped 5 bases from V and 2 bases from J, with 17 bases between. The CDR3 has 16 amino acids. Germline V CDR1 and CDR2: LNHDA, SQIVND (reference sequence). Here the CDR3 reads CASSPADSTDTDTQYF. The CDR3 nucleotides are TGTGCCAGTAGTCCGGCGGACAGTACAGACACAGATACGCAGTATTTT.

The chain links TRBV9 to TRBJ1-6, with 7 nucleotides matching TRBD1. Germline loops: CDR1 SGDLS, CDR2 YYNGEE. The CDR3 is 15 residues long. J lost 6 bases, V lost 0 bases, and 3 bases had no gene match. The CDR3: CASSVGTGGNSPLHF. CDR3 in DNA: TGTGCCAGCAGCGTAGGGACAGGAGGTAATTCACCCCTCCACTTT.

The rearrangement uses TRBV28 and TRBJ2-1; perhaps TRBD1 as D (7 bases). The V and J ends lost 8 bases and 8 bases respectively, with 22 bases between them. CDR3 size: 15 residues. Germline V gene lookup returns CDR1 MDHEN and CDR2 SYDVKM. CDR3 nucleotide sequence: TGTGCCAGCTCGCAAAAGGGGCAGGGGGAGGATGAGCAGTTCTTC. Its protein is CASSQKGQGEDEQFF.

V usage is TRBV5-6 and J usage is TRBJ1-5; D remains unclear. CDR1 SGHDT and CDR2 YYEEEE come from the germline V gene. CDR3 length: 14 residues. Deletions cut 2 bases from V and 5 bases from J, with 11 bases between. For the CDR3, the DNA is TGTGCCAGCAGCTTTTATAAATTAGATCAGCCCCAGCATTTT. Translation gives CASSFYKLDQPQHF.

The V gene is TRBV27, the J gene TRBJ2-7; weak D call: TRBD1 (6 bases). Trimming stripped 3 bases from V and 2 bases from J, with 14 bases between. The CDR3 loop spans 15 amino acids. CDR1 MNHEY and CDR2 SMNVEV come from the germline V gene (reference sequence). The CDR3 sequence is CASSFRGHTTYEQYF. CDR3 coding DNA: TGTGCCAGCAGTTTCAGGGGCCATACTACCTACGAGCAGTACTTC.

The V and J genes are TRBV28 and TRBJ1-5; D uncertain. The germline V gene encodes CDR1 MDHEN and CDR2 SYDVKM. The V end lost 10 bases, the J end lost 0 bases, and 13 bases lay between the germline ends. The CDR3 has 14 amino acids. CDR3 coding DNA: TGTGCCACCCTAAGAGGCTATAGCAATCAGCCCCAGCATTTT. It codes for CATLRGYSNQPQHF.

The rearrangement uses TRBV18 and TRBJ2-2; the match to TRBD2 covers 7 bases. CDR3 size: 17 residues. Germline V lookup: CDR1 KGHSH, CDR2 LQKENI. After removal of 4 bases from V and 1 base from J, the junction contained 9 bases not matched to a gene. Written as DNA, the CDR3 is TGTGCCAGCTCACGATCGGAGGTAGCGGGGAACACCGGGGAGCTGTTTTTT. Amino acid sequence: CASSRSEVAGNTGELFF.

The chain recombines TRBV15 with TRBJ1-2; 7 nucleotides agree with TRBD1. Per the germline V gene, CDR1 is LNHNV and CDR2 is YYDKDF (reference sequence). CDR3 length: 14 residues. V dropped 5 bases and J dropped 8; count of bases not matched to a gene: 11. Here the CDR3 DNA reads TGTGCCACCAGCGTCGACAGGGCTTTAGGGGGCTACACCTTC. Its translation is CATSVDRALGGYTF.

The chain carries TRBV9 and TRBJ2-5; 10 positions agree with TRBD2. The trim removed 4 bases at V and 1 base at J, leaving 7 bases unmatched. Germline CDR1 and CDR2: SGDLS and YYNGEE. This CDR3 spans 16 amino acids. The DNA for the CDR3 is TGTGCCAGCAGCCCGCGACTAGCGGGCCTCCAAGAGACCCAGTACTTC. Translated, it gives CASSPRLAGLQETQYF. Using reference TRBV9 and TRBJ2-5 for the parts outside the CDR3, the full variable domain is DSGVTQTPKHLITATGQRVTLRCSPRSGDLSVYWYQQSLDQGLQFLIQYYNGEERAKGNILERFSAQQFPDLHSELNLSSLELGDSALYFCASSPRLAGLQETQYFGPGTRLLVL.

This rearrangement joins TRBV11-2 to TRBJ2-5; 8 bases match TRBD2. CDR3 length: 13 amino acids. V lost 6 bases, J lost 5 bases, and 5 bases stayed unmatched. CDR1 SGHAT and CDR2 FQNNGV come from the germline V gene. The CDR3: CASRSGTRETQYF. DNA for the CDR3: TGTGCCAGCAGATCCGGGACTAGGGAGACCCAGTACTTC.

The chain has TRBV5-1 and TRBJ1-4; possible D gene TRBD1, 5 bases. The CDR3 spans 14 residues. V lost 0 bases and J lost 4, with 7 bases in between. The germline V gene has CDR1 SGHRS and CDR2 YFSETQ. The CDR3: CASSLEGDNEKLFF. CDR3 nucleotide sequence: TGCGCCAGCAGCTTGGAAGGGGATAATGAAAAACTGTTTTTT. Together with reference TRBV5-1 and TRBJ1-4, the CDR3 gives the full variable domain: KAGVTQTPRYLIKTRGQQVTLSCSPISGHRSVSWYQQTPGQGLQFLFEYFSETQRNKGNFPGRFSGRQFSNSRSEMNVSTLELGDSALYLCASSLEGDNEKLFFGSGTQLSVL.

The genes are TRBV7-9 and TRBJ2-5; no clear D. This CDR3 has 12 residues. V gave up 10 bases and J gave up 5 bases, with 14 bases separating them. Looked up from germline, CDR1 is SEHNR and CDR2 is FQNEAQ (reference sequence). CDR3 nucleotides: TGTGCCACCTACCTCCTGCCGGAGACCCAGTACTTC. This gives the protein CATYLLPETQYF.

J is TRBJ2-5 and V is TRBV2, with D possibly TRBD1 on 5 matching bases. The CDR3 spans 13 residues. Germline CDR1 reads SNHLY; CDR2 reads FYNNEI. Trimming took off 6 bases at V and 1 base at J, with 9 bases between the two ends. This CDR3 reads CASSRASQETQYF. The CDR3 DNA reads as TGTGCCAGCAGCAGGGCCAGCCAAGAGACCCAGTACTTC.